These 26 T cell receptor beta chains were sequenced from one sample in a study of T cell responses to AZD1222 COVID-19 vaccine. Profiling relied on immunoSEQ multiplex PCR, and the TCRdb table lists in-frame clones only, not all of them. The table has roughly 140,000 clones, around 89% seen once. This specimen consisted of peripheral blood, obtained on day 0 of MenACWY control vaccination. The receptors were gathered from an adult in good health.

The chain links TRBV24-1 to TRBJ1-5; no clear D gene. Per the germline V gene, CDR1 is KGHDR and CDR2 is SFDVKD. V was pared by 3 bases and J by 6 bases, with 11 bases between. The CDR3 runs to 14 residues. The CDR3 sequence is CATSDVHTAQPQHF. For the CDR3, the DNA is TGTGCCACCAGTGATGTACACACCGCTCAGCCCCAGCATTTT.

This chain joins TRBV20-1 and TRBJ1-1; D gene uncertain. CDR1 is DFQATT, CDR2 SNEGSKA, per germline (reference sequence). This CDR3 region has 11 residues. Trimming cost V 1 base and J 8 bases, with 8 bases left between them. CDR3 residues: CSARGSQEAFF. Written as DNA, the CDR3 is TGCAGTGCTAGAGGGTCGCAGGAAGCTTTCTTT.

The chain links TRBV12-3 or TRBV12-4 to TRBJ2-1; D remains ambiguous. This CDR3 comprises 13 residues. Trimming stripped 1 base from V and 6 bases from J, with 7 bases between. CDR3 bases: TGTGCCAGCAGTTTAGGCTGGGGCAATGAGCAGTTCTTC. Residues: CASSLGWGNEQFF.

The J gene is TRBJ2-2, the V gene TRBV15; 9 bases agree with TRBD1. The CDR3 runs to 16 residues. V dropped 7 bases and J dropped 3; count of bases not matched to a gene: 9. Germline lookup yields CDR1 LNHNV and CDR2 YYDKDF (reference sequence). The CDR3 nucleotides are TGTGCCACCAAGGCTCCGGGACAGGGACACACCGGGGAGCTGTTTTTT. It codes for CATKAPGQGHTGELFF. Filled out from reference TRBV15 and TRBJ2-2, the complete variable domain reads DAMVIQNPRYQVTQFGKPVTLSCSQTLNHNVMYWYQQKSSQAPKLLFHYYDKDFNNEADTPDNFQSRRPNTSFCFLDIRSPGLGDTAMYLCATKAPGQGHTGELFFGEGSRLTVL.

The V gene is TRBV5-1, the J gene TRBJ2-2; the match to TRBD2 covers 16 bases. The CDR3 length is 19 residues. V lost 2 bases and J lost 5; bases outside the gene matches: 9. From germline, CDR1 is SGHRS and CDR2 YFSETQ. The CDR3 DNA reads TGCGCCAGCAGCTTTGAATTGGGACTAGCGGGAGGGGGTACCGGGGAGCTGTTTTTT. Residues: CASSFELGLAGGGTGELFF.

The rearrangement links TRBV11-2 to TRBJ2-7; 9 bases are shared with TRBD1. CDR3 size: 16 residues. Germline V gene lookup returns CDR1 SGHAT and CDR2 FQNNGV. V was pared by 2 bases and J by 3 bases, with 8 bases of the junction left unmatched. Here the CDR3 DNA reads TGTGCCAGCAGCTTATTGTTCGGGACAGGGAACTACGAGCAGTACTTC. This encodes CASSLLFGTGNYEQYF.

This clone has a single count. CDR3 amino acids: CSAMGSTVNYGYTF. The CDR3 coding sequence is TGCAGCGCCATGGGGTCGACAGTTAACTATGGCTACACCTTC. The chain links TRBV29-1 to TRBJ1-2, with TRBD1 as a possible D gene (5 bases). CDR3 length: 14 amino acids. Trimming cost V 7 bases and J 1 base, with 16 bases left between them. Germline V gene lookup returns CDR1 SQVTM and CDR2 ANQGSEA.

The gene calls are TRBV5-6 and TRBJ2-7, with D perhaps matching TRBD1 or TRBD2 (5 bases each). CDR1 and CDR2 (germline): SGHDT, YYEEEE. The V and J ends lost 2 bases and 0 bases respectively, with 18 bases between them. There are 17 residues in the CDR3. Here the CDR3 reads CASSFMRWDGISYEQYF. Written as DNA, the CDR3 is TGTGCCAGCAGCTTCATGCGATGGGACGGAATCTCCTACGAGCAGTACTTC.

The chain employs TRBV27 and TRBJ1-1; tentatively, D is TRBD1 (5 bases). The CDR3 sequence is 15 residues long. V was trimmed by 0 bases and J by 4 bases, leaving 12 bases between them. Per the germline V gene, CDR1 is MNHEY and CDR2 is SMNVEV (reference sequence). CDR3: CASSLSSGGGTEAFF. CDR3 nucleotides: TGTGCCAGCAGTTTATCGAGTGGCGGGGGCACTGAAGCTTTCTTT.

The chain joins TRBV28 to TRBJ2-7, with TRBD1 identical over 10 bases. This CDR3 has 14 amino acids. V dropped 4 bases and J dropped 2; count of bases not matched to a gene: 2. CDR1 is MDHEN and CDR2 is SYDVKM in the germline V gene. The CDR3 loop is CASSSGTGAYEQYF. CDR3 nucleotides: TGTGCCAGCAGTTCCGGGACAGGGGCCTACGAGCAGTACTTC.

This rearrangement joins TRBV2 to TRBJ2-7; maybe TRBD1 (5 bases). V was trimmed by 6 bases and J by 1 base, leaving 10 bases between them. Germline CDR1 SNHLY, CDR2 FYNNEI. This CDR3 is 13 amino acids long. The CDR3 nucleotides are TGTGCCAGCAGAGCCGACAGTTCCTACGAGCAGTACTTC. Its translation: CASRADSSYEQYF. The full variable domain, completed using reference TRBV2 and TRBJ2-7, is EPEVTQTPSHQVTQMGQEVILRCVPISNHLYFYWYRQILGQKVEFLVSFYNNEISEKSEIFDDQFSVERPDGSNFTLKIRSTKLEDSAMYFCASRADSSYEQYFGPGTRLTVT.

This chain uses TRBV7-2 with TRBJ1-5; D ambiguous. Germline V lookup: CDR1 SGHTA, CDR2 FQGNSA. This CDR3 has 13 amino acids. Between the trimmed V and J ends, which lost 5 bases and 9 bases, there was a span of 14 bases. This CDR3 reads CASSEYSLWPQHF. As DNA, the CDR3 is TGTGCCAGCAGCGAGTACTCCTTGTGGCCCCAGCATTTT.

The rearrangement joins TRBV5-1 to TRBJ2-7; TRBD1 aligns across 9 bases. V lost 5 bases and J lost 0; bases outside the gene matches: 9. Germline assignment: CDR1 SGHRS and CDR2 YFSETQ. The CDR3 has 16 residues. CDR3 DNA: TGCGCCAGCAGTCCCTTCCCGGGACAGGGCTCCTACGAGCAGTACTTC. Amino acids: CASSPFPGQGSYEQYF.

The chain is built from TRBV5-1 and TRBJ1-1; the match to TRBD1 covers 12 bases. The CDR3 extends over 14 amino acids. The V gene end was trimmed by 5 bases and the J gene end by 7 bases; junction bases not matched to a gene: 6. Germline V gene sequence: CDR1 SGHRS, CDR2 YFSETQ. The CDR3 nucleotides read TGCGCCAGCAGGACCGGGACAGGGGGCTATGAAGCTTTCTTT. This gives the protein CASRTGTGGYEAFF.

This sequence joins TRBV6-2 or TRBV6-3 and TRBJ1-1; a possible D gene is TRBD1 (6 bases). CDR3 length equals 15 residues. Between the trimmed V and J ends, which lost 2 bases and 2 bases, there was a span of 12 bases. Germline V CDR1 and CDR2: MNHEY, SVGEGT. The CDR3 is CASSYLWGPNTEAFF. The CDR3 DNA sequence: TGTGCCAGCAGTTACCTGTGGGGGCCCAACACTGAAGCTTTCTTT.

V gene TRBV5-8 combines with J gene TRBJ2-3; no clear D. V was clipped by 1 base and J by 0 bases, with 6 bases between them. The CDR3 consists of 14 residues. Germline loops: CDR1 SGHTS, CDR2 YDEGEE. The CDR3 is CASSLRFSTDTQYF. CDR3 in DNA: TGTGCCAGCAGCTTGAGATTTAGCACAGATACGCAGTATTTT.

The chain employs TRBV28 and TRBJ1-2; no firm D call. The CDR3 contains 12 residues. Germline values: CDR1 MDHEN, CDR2 SYDVKM. Trimming shortened V by 6 bases and J by 1 base, and 6 bases separated the two germline ends. CDR3 DNA: TGTGCCAGCAGAGGGCTTAACTATGGCTACACCTTC. Its protein product is CASRGLNYGYTF.

The gene calls are TRBV13 and TRBJ2-5, with D possibly matching TRBD1 (5 bases). The CDR3 has 13 amino acids. Germline CDR1 PRHDT, CDR2 FYEKMQ (reference sequence). With 1 base removed from V and 6 bases from J, the gap between germline ends came to 9 bases. The CDR3 DNA sequence: TGTGCCAGCAGCTTAGCGCAGGGTCAGACCCAGTACTTC. Translation gives CASSLAQGQTQYF.

The J gene is TRBJ1-2, the V gene TRBV7-9; no clear D. Germline CDR1 and CDR2: SEHNR and FQNEAQ (reference sequence). The germline V and J ends were trimmed by 6 bases and 0 bases, with 8 bases remaining between them. CDR3 length: 13 amino acids. The CDR3 region is CASSPGPNYGYTF. CDR3 nucleotides: TGTGCCAGCAGTCCAGGACCTAACTATGGCTACACCTTC.

The CDR3 here is CASSIGGAGSGELFF. The CDR3 region has the DNA TGTGCCAGTAGTATCGGAGGGGCAGGGAGCGGGGAGCTGTTTTTT. The chain uses TRBV19 and TRBJ2-2, with TRBD2 as a possible D gene (6 bases). V dropped 3 bases and J dropped 7 bases, with 15 bases sitting between them. CDR1 and CDR2 from the germline V gene are LNHDA and SQIVND (reference sequence). The CDR3 loop spans 15 amino acids. Full variable domain (rest looked up from reference TRBV19 and TRBJ2-2): DGGITQSPKYLFRKEGQNVTLSCEQNLNHDAMYWYRQDPGQGLRLIYYSQIVNDFQKGDIAEGYSVSREKKESFPLTVTSAQKNPTAFYLCASSIGGAGSGELFFGEGSRLTVL.

This clone turned up a few times. This chain links TRBV6-2 or TRBV6-3 with TRBJ2-2; D not resolved. This CDR3 has 13 amino acids. Trimming took 2 bases from V and 3 from J, leaving 4 bases between them. Germline V gene data show CDR1 as MNHEY and CDR2 as SVGEGT. The CDR3 reads CASSYKDTGELFF. In nucleotides, the CDR3 is TGTGCCAGCAGTTACAAGGACACCGGGGAGCTGTTTTTT.

The chain links TRBV9 to TRBJ2-1; 7 bases agree with TRBD1. Germline values: CDR1 SGDLS, CDR2 YYNGEE. V was clipped by 6 bases and J by 10 bases; unmatched bases: 10. The CDR3 has 13 residues. The CDR3 spells CASTLPGGVEQFF. CDR3 nucleotides: TGTGCCAGCACACTGCCAGGGGGAGTAGAGCAGTTCTTC.

The chain carries TRBV28 and TRBJ2-6; no definite D call. Germline V CDR1 and CDR2: MDHEN, SYDVKM. The length of the CDR3 is 16 residues. The ends were cut back, 6 bases at V and 0 bases at J, with 12 bases in the middle. The CDR3 sequence: CASSSLGLSGANVLTF. The DNA for the CDR3 is TGTGCCAGCAGCTCCCTCGGCCTCTCTGGGGCCAACGTCCTGACTTTC.

V usage is TRBV30 and J usage is TRBJ2-1, with 7 nucleotides matching TRBD2. The CDR3 sequence is 14 residues long. Germline CDR1 GTSNPN, CDR2 SVGIG (reference sequence). Germline trimming cut 3 bases from V and 2 bases from J; bases unmatched to any gene: 4. CDR3 residues: CAWSTSDTYNEQFF. Here the CDR3 DNA reads TGTGCCTGGAGCACTAGCGATACCTACAATGAGCAGTTCTTC.

This clone has a single count. V is TRBV6-4 and J is TRBJ1-2; 7 positions agree with TRBD1. The CDR3 has 15 amino acids. After removal of 2 bases from V and 5 bases from J, the junction contained 8 bases not matched to a gene. Germline CDR1 is MRHNA and CDR2 is SNTAGT. The CDR3 DNA reads as TGTGCCAGCAGTGACACGTCCGGGACAGCGTATGGCTACACCTTC. Its protein is CASSDTSGTAYGYTF.

The chain couples TRBV11-3 to TRBJ1-5; D unclear. The CDR3 has 13 amino acids. From germline, CDR1 is SGHNT and CDR2 YENEEA. V lost 6 bases, J lost 3 bases, and 9 bases lay in between. CDR3 DNA sequence: TGTGCCAGCAGTACCTCTTACAATCAGCCCCAGCATTTT. This translates into CASSTSYNQPQHF. The full variable domain, rest sourced from reference TRBV11-3 and TRBJ1-5, is EAGVVQSPRYKIIEKKQPVAFWCNPISGHNTLYWYLQNLGQGPELLIRYENEEAVDDSQLPKDRFSAERLKGVDSTLKIQPAELGDSAVYLCASSTSYNQPQHFGDGTRLSIL.